Here is one T cell receptor (beta chain) with its context. The target antigen is unknown. This record belongs to a study of a mutant IDH1 vaccine in newly diagnosed glioma. Study-level background: Treated patients were around 62% male, roughly 40% female, mean age around 40 years. Earlier therapy was either radiotherapy, temozolomide, or both, and most got both.

The time point is: week 23, last vaccination. What each vaccine dose contained was 300 ug of mutant IDH1 20-mer peptide, accompanied by topical imiquimod. Generated by immunoSEQ multiplex PCR, the TCRdb table keeps only in-frame clones and is missing some. In the table there are fewer than 45,000 clones, about 75% of which are singletons. Germline lookup yields CDR1 SGHRS and CDR2 YFSETQ. This CDR3 has 13 residues. V dropped 0 bases and J dropped 6 bases, with 10 bases sitting between them. The V call is TRBV5-1, the J call TRBJ2-7; D perhaps matches TRBD1 (6 bases). The receptor was derived from a man aged 50 to 60 with glioma. The specimen was PBMCs, collected from a glioma patient whose treatment included an IDH1 peptide vaccine. The CDR3 coding sequence is TGCGCCAGCAGCTTGGCACAGGGAAGCGAGCAGTACTTC. Translated: CASSLAQGSEQYF.